This is a list of T cell receptor beta chains from one sample in a study of shared clonotypes between healthy human individuals. Repertoires were generated with immunoSEQ multiplex PCR, while TCRdb's copy carries only in-frame clones and drops some. This sample has about 2,200,000 clones, with about 93% found just once. Specimen: naive CD8+ T cells from PBMCs. The receptors here all came from a man between 18 and 29 years old in good health. Some clones in this sample may be carry-over from other donors' samples. The CDR3 runs from the conserved cysteine through the conserved F or W. Each record gives: V gene, clone size, J gene, D gene, CDR3 protein, CDR3 DNA. The D gene is left open where the match is weak. The size entry is marked missing in some rows and otherwise reads once, few, many or a size class.

V gene: TRBV7-9; clone size: few; J gene: TRBJ1-1; D gene: TRBD1; CDR3 protein: CASSSDRGEAFF; CDR3 DNA: TGTGCCAGCAGCTCCGACAGGGGTGAAGCTTTCTTT
V gene: TRBV10-3; clone size: NA; J gene: TRBJ1-3; D gene: NA; CDR3 protein: CAINGGWSSGNTIYF; CDR3 DNA: TGTGCCATCAATGGGGGATGGAGCTCTGGAAACACCATATATTTT
V gene: TRBV19; clone size: NA; J gene: TRBJ2-7; D gene: TRBD2; CDR3 protein: CASSIGASGTYEQYF; CDR3 DNA: TGTGCCAGTAGTATTGGCGCTAGCGGAACCTACGAGCAGTACTTC
V gene: TRBV7-9; clone size: NA; J gene: TRBJ1-3; D gene: NA; CDR3 protein: CASTLGGDGNTIYF; CDR3 DNA: TGTGCCAGCACCTTAGGGGGGGATGGAAACACCATATATTTT
V gene: TRBV7-9; clone size: few; J gene: TRBJ1-1; D gene: NA; CDR3 protein: CASSTGLLEAFF; CDR3 DNA: TGTGCCAGCAGCACAGGGTTACTAGAAGCTTTCTTT
V gene: TRBV27; clone size: NA; J gene: TRBJ1-1; D gene: NA; CDR3 protein: CASSSDTEAFF; CDR3 DNA: TGTGCCAGCAGTTCCGACACTGAAGCTTTCTTT
V gene: TRBV7-9; clone size: once; J gene: TRBJ2-2; D gene: TRBD1; CDR3 protein: CASSSGTGSGELFF; CDR3 DNA: TGTGCCAGCAGCTCCGGGACAGGTTCCGGGGAGCTGTTTTTT
V gene: TRBV9; clone size: NA; J gene: TRBJ1-1; D gene: NA; CDR3 protein: CASSVVGPPGAEAFF; CDR3 DNA: TGTGCCAGCAGCGTAGTCGGGCCACCCGGAGCTGAAGCTTTCTTT
V gene: TRBV6-6; clone size: NA; J gene: TRBJ1-1; D gene: NA; CDR3 protein: CASSYHTEAFF; CDR3 DNA: TGTGCCAGCAGTTACCATACTGAAGCTTTCTTT
V gene: TRBV6-1; clone size: NA; J gene: TRBJ2-5; D gene: NA; CDR3 protein: CASSDAAGGHRETQYF; CDR3 DNA: TGTGCCAGCAGTGACGCCGCCGGGGGCCACAGGGAGACCCAGTACTTC
V gene: TRBV6-5; clone size: NA; J gene: TRBJ1-5; D gene: NA; CDR3 protein: CASSYSSVNQPQHF; CDR3 DNA: TGTGCCAGCAGTTACTCGTCAGTAAATCAGCCCCAGCATTTT
V gene: TRBV27; clone size: NA; J gene: TRBJ2-7; D gene: TRBD2; CDR3 protein: CASSLGTRYEQYF; CDR3 DNA: TGTGCCAGCAGTCTCGGGACTAGATACGAGCAGTACTTC
V gene: TRBV6-1; clone size: few; J gene: TRBJ1-1; D gene: NA; CDR3 protein: CASSESGILNTEAFF; CDR3 DNA: TGTGCCAGCAGTGAAAGCGGGATCCTGAACACTGAAGCTTTCTTT
V gene: TRBV10-3; clone size: NA; J gene: TRBJ2-3; D gene: NA; CDR3 protein: CAISESWGSTDTQYF; CDR3 DNA: TGTGCCATCAGTGAGTCCTGGGGAAGCACAGATACGCAGTATTTT
V gene: TRBV11-2; clone size: NA; J gene: TRBJ2-5; D gene: TRBD2; CDR3 protein: CASSRDGLARERVQETQYF; CDR3 DNA: TGTGCCAGCAGCCGGGACGGACTAGCTCGGGAGAGGGTCCAAGAGACCCAGTACTTC
V gene: TRBV9; clone size: NA; J gene: TRBJ2-1; D gene: TRBD2; CDR3 protein: CASSGRTSAPNEQFF; CDR3 DNA: TGTGCCAGCAGCGGAAGGACTAGCGCCCCCAATGAGCAGTTCTTC
V gene: TRBV7-2; clone size: NA; J gene: TRBJ2-7; D gene: NA; CDR3 protein: CASSGNTYEQYF; CDR3 DNA: TGTGCCAGCAGCGGAAATACCTACGAGCAGTACTTC
V gene: TRBV9; clone size: NA; J gene: TRBJ2-2; D gene: NA; CDR3 protein: CASSAPNGLREGQGELFF; CDR3 DNA: TGTGCCAGCAGCGCCCCCAATGGGCTTCGCGAGGGGCAAGGGGAGCTGTTTTTT
V gene: TRBV4-2; clone size: once; J gene: TRBJ2-1; D gene: TRBD1; CDR3 protein: CASSPRDRGSYNEQFF; CDR3 DNA: TGTGCCAGCAGCCCAAGGGACAGGGGATCCTACAATGAGCAGTTCTTC